Reported below is one T cell receptor beta chain. What it recognizes is unknown. The data are from a study of neoadjuvant anti-PD-1 for oral cavity cancer. Study results and limitations: Higher pretreatment Treg/Th17 ratios tracked higher pretreatment blood clonality.

Sequencing was performed with immunoSEQ multiplex PCR; in TCRdb, only in-frame clones are kept and a portion is missing. The sample has tens of thousands of clones, roughly nine tenths seen once; the top ten hold 2.5% to 3%. The time point: after neoadjuvant nivolumab, at surgical resection. PBMCs were not maintained or expanded in culture before analysis. Trimming stripped 3 bases from V and 0 bases from J, with 8 bases between. The CDR3 runs to 14 residues. Per the germline V gene, CDR1 is SGHVS and CDR2 is FNYEAQ. V usage is TRBV7-6 and J usage is TRBJ1-1; no clear D gene. The TCR was taken from a person between 40 and 80 years old with oral cavity squamous cell carcinoma. The sequences come from PBMCs, collected after nivolumab (anti-PD-1) treatment. The CDR3 sequence: CASSFSTVNTEAFF. CDR3 nucleotide sequence: TGTGCCAGCAGCTTTTCCACGGTGAACACTGAAGCTTTCTTT.